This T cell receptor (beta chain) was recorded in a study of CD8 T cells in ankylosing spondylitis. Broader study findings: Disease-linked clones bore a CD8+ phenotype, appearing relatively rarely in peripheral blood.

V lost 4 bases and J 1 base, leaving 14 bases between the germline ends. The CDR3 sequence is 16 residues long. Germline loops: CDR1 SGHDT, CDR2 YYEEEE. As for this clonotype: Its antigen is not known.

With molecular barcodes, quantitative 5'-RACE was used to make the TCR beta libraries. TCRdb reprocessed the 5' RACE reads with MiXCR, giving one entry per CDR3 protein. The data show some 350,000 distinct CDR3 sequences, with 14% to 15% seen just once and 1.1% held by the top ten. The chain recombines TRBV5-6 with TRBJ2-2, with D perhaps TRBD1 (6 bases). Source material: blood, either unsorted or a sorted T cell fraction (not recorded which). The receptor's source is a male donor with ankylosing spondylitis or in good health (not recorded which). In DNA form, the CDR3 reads TGTGCCAGCAGCCTGGGGGCAGGGGTGAACACCGGGGAGCTGTTTTTT. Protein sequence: CASSLGAGVNTGELFF.